This T cell receptor beta chain was identified in a study of shared T cell receptors in the human thymus. Libraries were prepared by immunoSEQ multiplex PCR; TCRdb keeps only in-frame clonotypes and omits some of them. This sample yields around 67,000 clones, of which 90% to 95% are seen a single time; roughly 0.033% belongs to the top ten. CDR1 and CDR2 from the germline V gene are GTSNPN and SVGIG (reference sequence). Between the trimmed V and J ends, which lost 3 bases and 8 bases, there was a span of 10 bases. CDR3 length: 12 residues. The count of this clone is one. This sequence joins TRBV30 and TRBJ2-2, with a possible D match to TRBD1 (5 bases). This clonotype was obtained from a human donor. The sample taken for sequencing was thymocytes. The CDR3 region is CAWRTVVGELFF. CDR3 in DNA: TGTGCCTGGAGGACAGTAGTTGGGGAGCTGTTTTTT.